This TCR beta chain was identified in a study of blood T cell repertoires in COVID-19. Study details: The cDNA or gDNA used as material had been derived from T cells, B-cell-depleted T cells, or PBMCs.

Per the authors' pipeline: Cell counts per sample came from amplifying reference gene primers. Only in-frame clones appear in the TCRdb table, and some are missing; sequencing was by immunoSEQ multiplex PCR. V, J and clone size reflect that table, while D and trimming were determined from the DNA. This sample has under 300,000 clones, with around 85% found just once. Germline loops: CDR1 MNHEY, CDR2 SVGAGI. V gave up 5 bases and J gave up 14 bases, with 16 bases separating them. CDR3 size: 12 residues. This rearrangement joins TRBV6-5 to TRBJ1-5; D call uncertain. The receptor was derived from a woman aged 55-69 years with active or convalescent COVID-19. The sequenced material came from peripheral blood. CDR3 nucleotides: TGTGCCAGCAGTACGCTCCGGGTCCCCGAGCATTTT. Translating gives CASSTLRVPEHF.